The clone carrying this T cell receptor beta chain occurred many times. Its antigen remains unknown. V lost 0 bases and J 5 bases, leaving 13 bases between the germline ends. Germline loops: CDR1 DFQATT, CDR2 SNEGSKA (reference sequence). The CDR3 has 15 amino acids. The data originate from a study of T-cell reconstitution after alpha-beta-depleted transplantation in children. Findings and caveats of the study: Recipient T cells and thymic progenitors that survived gave rise to the high TCRbeta diversity observed at day 60 in some patients. At one year after transplant, newly produced T cells mostly accounted for T-cell counts and diversity. By about two months after transplant, alpha-beta T cells reportedly arose from several hundred graft clones that had expanded.

Preparation of the TCRbeta library involved a method that used unique molecular identifiers. MiXCR was run by TCRdb on the PCR reads, yielding one entry per CDR3 protein. This table has under 300,000 distinct CDR3 sequences, more than 9% appearing once. The rearrangement links TRBV20-1 to TRBJ2-2, with D possibly matching TRBD2 (7 bases). This TCR was sampled from a male patient aged 2-10 years who had a stem cell transplant for chronic granulomatous disease, so the T cells may come from the graft donor. The sequencing here drew on peripheral blood, taken 180 days after TCRalphabeta/CD19-depleted stem cell transplant. The CDR3 reads CSARDTGGFTGELFF. DNA for the CDR3: TGCAGTGCTAGAGATACGGGGGGCTTTACCGGGGAGCTGTTTTTT.